This T cell receptor beta chain derives from a study of siplizumab effects on memory and regulatory T cells. Clones were read by immunoSEQ multiplex PCR, and TCRdb kept only the in-frame ones, dropping some. The sample yields 80,000 to 130,000 clones, about 91% seen once. Points on this clone: What it binds is unknown.

CDR3 length: 13 residues. V dropped 1 base and J dropped 4 bases, with 7 bases sitting between them. The germline V gene has CDR1 SGHTA and CDR2 FQGNSA. General observations from the study: Treg origin accounted for an average of around 69% of mappable alloreactive CD4+ clones with siplizumab and about 30% in controls. Apparently key alloresponse contributors, naive T cells also seemed more diverse than memory cells. Under siplizumab, alloreactive sequences traced to unstimulated CD4+ memory cells were significantly reduced.

This TCR derives from a human donor in good health. Some clones in this sample may be carry-over from other donors' samples. The chain combines TRBV7-2 with TRBJ1-2, with unresolved D. What was sequenced was CD4+ T cells sorted from blood. The CDR3 loop is CASSLDVSYGYTF. The CDR3 coding sequence is TGTGCCAGCAGCTTAGACGTAAGCTATGGCTACACCTTC.